This T cell receptor beta chain stems from a study of read filtering for tumor transcriptome and immune sequencing. This clonotype was seen at least ten times. Antigen specificity is unknown. Findings of the study overall: Sorted CD138-negative bone marrow cells were not purified T cells. Even smaller IR-seq throughput identified most shared clonotypes. Approximately 82% of IR-seq clonotypes had a single read, yet these held about 3.5% of reads.

The CDR3 sequence is 13 residues long. Per germline, CDR1 SNHLY and CDR2 FYNNEI. The trim removed 7 bases at V and 4 bases at J, leaving 6 bases unmatched. From roughly 0.4 ug of RNA, a library with molecular barcoded alpha/delta and beta/gamma adaptors was made. TCRdb re-derived calls from the reads in MiXCR, one entry per CDR3 protein. This sample has 48,000 or so distinct CDR3 sequences, with roughly 20% found just once. At the time of active disease, bone marrow was collected from every patient. This receptor was obtained from a donor aged 40 or over with multiple myeloma. The sequenced sample was a population of CD138-negative cells sorted from bone marrow. V usage is TRBV2 and J usage is TRBJ1-2; 7 bases are a match to TRBD1. CDR3 in DNA: TGTGCCAGCAATCAACAGGGGACCTATGGCTACACCTTC. Translated, it gives CASNQQGTYGYTF. Based on the CDR3 plus reference TRBV2 and TRBJ1-2, the full variable domain is EPEVTQTPSHQVTQMGQEVILRCVPISNHLYFYWYRQILGQKVEFLVSFYNNEISEKSEIFDDQFSVERPDGSNFTLKIRSTKLEDSAMYFCASNQQGTYGYTFGSGTRLTVV.